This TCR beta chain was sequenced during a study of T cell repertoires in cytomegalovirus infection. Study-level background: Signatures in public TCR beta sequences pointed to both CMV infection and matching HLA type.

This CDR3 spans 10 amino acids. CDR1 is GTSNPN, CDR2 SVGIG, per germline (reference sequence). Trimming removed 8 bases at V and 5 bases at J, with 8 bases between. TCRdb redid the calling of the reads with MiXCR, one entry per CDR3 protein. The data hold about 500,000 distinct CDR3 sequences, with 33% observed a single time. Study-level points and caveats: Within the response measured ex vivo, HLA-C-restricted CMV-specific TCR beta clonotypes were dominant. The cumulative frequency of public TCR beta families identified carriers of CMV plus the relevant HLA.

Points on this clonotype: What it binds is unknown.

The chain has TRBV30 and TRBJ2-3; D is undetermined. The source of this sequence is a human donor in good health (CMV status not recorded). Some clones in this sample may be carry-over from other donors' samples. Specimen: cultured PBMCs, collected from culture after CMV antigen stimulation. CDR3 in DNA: TGTGCCCTATCGGAAGATACGCAGTATTTT. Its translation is CALSEDTQYF.